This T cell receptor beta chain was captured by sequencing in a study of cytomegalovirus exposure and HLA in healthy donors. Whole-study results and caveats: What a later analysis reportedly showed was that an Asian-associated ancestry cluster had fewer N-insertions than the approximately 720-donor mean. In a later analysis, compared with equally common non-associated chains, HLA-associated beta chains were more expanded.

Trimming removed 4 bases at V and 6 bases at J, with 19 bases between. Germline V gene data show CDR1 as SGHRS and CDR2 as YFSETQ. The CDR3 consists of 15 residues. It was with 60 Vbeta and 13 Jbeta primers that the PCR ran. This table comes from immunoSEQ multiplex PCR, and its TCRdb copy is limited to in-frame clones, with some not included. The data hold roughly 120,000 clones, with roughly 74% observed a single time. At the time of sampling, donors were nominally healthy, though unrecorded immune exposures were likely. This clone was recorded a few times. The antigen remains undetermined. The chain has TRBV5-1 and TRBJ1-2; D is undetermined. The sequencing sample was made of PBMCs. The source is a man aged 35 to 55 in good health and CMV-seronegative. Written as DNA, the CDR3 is TGCGCCAGCAGCCCCCTTTCGCGGGGAGGTGATGGCTACACCTTC. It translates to CASSPLSRGGDGYTF.